In its sample, the clone carrying this T cell receptor beta chain was seen once. Germline CDR1 reads SGHVS; CDR2 reads FNYEAQ. V was trimmed by 1 base and J by 2 bases, leaving 6 bases between them. The CDR3 sequence is 14 residues long. The data were produced by immunoSEQ multiplex PCR, yet TCRdb's version contains in-frame clones alone and is incomplete. The table lists 53,000 or so clones, around four fifths of them singletons. The data belong to a study of OX40 agonist ivuxolimab in advanced cancers. Sample: CD4+ or CD8+ T cells sorted from blood, taken in a trial of the OX40 agonist ivuxolimab. This TCR came from an adult with an advanced solid tumor such as melanoma, head and neck, liver or kidney cancer. The rearrangement joins TRBV7-6 to TRBJ2-1, with D hard to call. The CDR3 here is CASSLDGTYNEQFF. As DNA, the CDR3 is TGTGCCAGCAGCTTAGACGGAACCTACAATGAGCAGTTCTTC.